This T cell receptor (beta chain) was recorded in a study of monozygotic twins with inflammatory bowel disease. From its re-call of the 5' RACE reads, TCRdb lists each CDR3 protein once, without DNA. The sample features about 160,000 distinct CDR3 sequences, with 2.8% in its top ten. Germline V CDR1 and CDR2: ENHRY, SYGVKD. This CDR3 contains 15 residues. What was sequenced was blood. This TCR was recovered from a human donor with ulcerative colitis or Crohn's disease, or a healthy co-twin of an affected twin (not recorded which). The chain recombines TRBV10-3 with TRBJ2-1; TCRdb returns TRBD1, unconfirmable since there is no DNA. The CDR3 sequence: CAISDSRADYNEQFF.